Sequencing of this TCR beta chain was carried out in a study of PD-L1 blockade in urothelial cancer. As to time point: peripheral blood 6 weeks after treatment start. Urothelial carcinoma, locally advanced or metastatic, affected the patients. A remark on this clone: Its antigen remains unknown.

Produced via immunoSEQ multiplex PCR; TCRdb's table is partial and in-frame only. The profile shows roughly 45,000 clones, roughly four fifths of them singletons. Notes on the study in general: Greater 3-week expansion of tumor-associated blood clones was recorded for durable-benefit patients.

V was trimmed by 4 bases and J by 5 bases, leaving 9 bases between them. The CDR3 runs to 12 residues. Germline V lookup: CDR1 SGHVS, CDR2 FNYEAQ. The TCR was taken from a man between 60 and 75 years old with urothelial cancer. Sequenced material: PBMCs, taken around atezolizumab (anti-PD-L1) treatment. J is TRBJ2-7 and V is TRBV7-6, with D unresolved. The CDR3 here is CASSWADDEQYF. The CDR3 bases are TGTGCCAGCAGCTGGGCCGACGACGAGCAGTACTTC. The entire variable domain, with the rest obtained from reference TRBV7-6 and TRBJ2-7, is as follows: GAGVSQSPRYKVTKRGQDVALRCDPISGHVSLYWYRQALGQGPEFLTYFNYEAQQDKSGLPNDRFSAERPEGSISTLTIQRTEQRDSAMYRCASSWADDEQYFGPGTRLTVT.